This T cell receptor beta chain was sequenced in a study of blood T cell repertoires in COVID-19. Across the study: Samples representing acute and convalescent COVID-19 were sourced from the United States, Italy and Spain. PBMCs, B-cell-depleted T cells, or T cells were the source of the cDNA or gDNA that made up the material.

Germline CDR1 is MNHEY and CDR2 is SVGAGI. Trimming at V came to 0 bases and at J to 3 bases, leaving 2 bases not matched to a gene. This CDR3 spans 15 amino acids. In the source study's methods: Amplification with reference gene primers provided the estimates of nucleated cell counts. The table came from immunoSEQ multiplex PCR; TCRdb's copy has only in-frame clones and leaves some out. That table gives V, J and clone size, and the DNA gave D and trimming. The sample has about 29,000 clones, less than 90% seen once. The sample consisted of peripheral blood. The clonotype originates from a human donor with active COVID-19. The donor label of this sample is uncertain. The chain has TRBV6-5 and TRBJ2-7, with TRBD1 identical over 10 bases. The CDR3 DNA reads TGTGCCAGCAGTTACTCGAGGACAGGGGGCTACGAGCAGTACTTC. Encoded protein: CASSYSRTGGYEQYF.